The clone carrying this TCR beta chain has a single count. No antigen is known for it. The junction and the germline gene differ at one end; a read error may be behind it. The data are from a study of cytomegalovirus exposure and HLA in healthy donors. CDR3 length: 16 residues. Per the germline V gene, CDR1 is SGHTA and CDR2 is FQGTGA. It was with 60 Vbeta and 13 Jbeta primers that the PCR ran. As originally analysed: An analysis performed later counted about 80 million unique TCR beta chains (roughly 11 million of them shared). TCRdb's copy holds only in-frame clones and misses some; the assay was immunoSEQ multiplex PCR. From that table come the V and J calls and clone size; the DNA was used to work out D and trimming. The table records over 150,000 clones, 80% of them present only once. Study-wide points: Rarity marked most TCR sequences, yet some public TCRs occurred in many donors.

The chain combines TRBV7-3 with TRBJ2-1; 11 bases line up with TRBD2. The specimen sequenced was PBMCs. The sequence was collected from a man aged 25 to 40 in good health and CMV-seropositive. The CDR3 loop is CASSVTGTSGYNEQFF. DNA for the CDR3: TGTGCCAGCAGCGTAACCGGGACTAGCGGCTACAATGAGCAGTTCTTC.